This T cell receptor beta chain was retrieved from a study of sequential checkpoint blockade in melanoma. Overall study context: Randomization was 1:1 between first-line nivolumab→ipilimumab and ipilimumab→nivolumab.

The method was immunoSEQ multiplex PCR; TCRdb's version includes in-frame clones alone and lacks a portion of them. The table shows some 10,000 clones, with roughly 80% occurring only once. The sample's treatment: randomized to nivolumab then ipilimumab (arm A) or the reverse (arm B). From thawed PBMCs, live CD3+CD8+ cells negative for CD19 and CD56 were sorted. The sequence was collected from a human donor with melanoma. Specimen: CD8+ T cells sorted from blood (inferred from file names), collected from a patient given nivolumab and ipilimumab in sequence.

DNA for the CDR3: TGTGCCAGCAGCGTAGAGATGGGGCGGACACAGCCCCAGCATTTT. As protein: CASSVEMGRTQPQHF. The V call is TRBV6-5, the J call TRBJ1-5, with D possibly TRBD1 on 5 matching bases. V was shortened by 6 bases and J by 7 bases, with 19 bases between the two germline ends. Per the germline V gene, CDR1 is MNHEY and CDR2 is SVGAGI. The length of the CDR3 is 15 residues.